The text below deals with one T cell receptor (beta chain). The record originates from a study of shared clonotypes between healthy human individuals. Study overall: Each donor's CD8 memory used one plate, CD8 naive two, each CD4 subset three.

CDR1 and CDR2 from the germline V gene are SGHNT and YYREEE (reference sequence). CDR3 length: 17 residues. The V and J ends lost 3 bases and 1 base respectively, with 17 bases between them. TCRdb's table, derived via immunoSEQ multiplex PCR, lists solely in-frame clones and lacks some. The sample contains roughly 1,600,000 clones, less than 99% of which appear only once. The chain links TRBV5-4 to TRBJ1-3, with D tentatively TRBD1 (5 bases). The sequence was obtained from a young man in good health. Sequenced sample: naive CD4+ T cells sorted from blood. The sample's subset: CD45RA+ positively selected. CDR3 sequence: CASSSTVYANSGNTIYF. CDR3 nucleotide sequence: TGTGCCAGCAGCTCGACAGTATATGCCAATTCTGGAAACACCATATATTTT. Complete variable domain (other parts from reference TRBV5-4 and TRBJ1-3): ETGVTQSPTHLIKTRGQQVTLRCSSQSGHNTVSWYQQALGQGPQFIFQYYREEENGRGNFPPRFSGLQFPNYSSELNVNALELDDSALYLCASSSTVYANSGNTIYFGEGSWLTVV.